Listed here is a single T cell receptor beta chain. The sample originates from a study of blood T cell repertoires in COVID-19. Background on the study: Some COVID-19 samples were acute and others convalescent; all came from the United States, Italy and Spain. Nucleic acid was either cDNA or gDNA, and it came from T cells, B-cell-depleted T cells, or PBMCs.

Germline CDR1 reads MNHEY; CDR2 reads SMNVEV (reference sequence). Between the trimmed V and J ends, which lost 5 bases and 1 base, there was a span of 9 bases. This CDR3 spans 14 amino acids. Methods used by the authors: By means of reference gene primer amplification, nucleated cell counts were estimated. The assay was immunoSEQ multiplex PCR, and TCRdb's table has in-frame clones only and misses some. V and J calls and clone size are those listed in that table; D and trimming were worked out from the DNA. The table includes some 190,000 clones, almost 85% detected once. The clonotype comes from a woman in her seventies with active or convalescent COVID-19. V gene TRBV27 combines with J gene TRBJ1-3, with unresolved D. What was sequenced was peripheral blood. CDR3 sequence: CASSPGTSGNTIYF. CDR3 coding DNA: TGTGCCAGCAGTCCAGGTACATCTGGAAACACCATATATTTT.